The subject of this entry is one T cell receptor delta chain. Antigen specificity is unknown. TCRdb reanalysed the PCR reads with CATT. In the table there are some 13,000 delta-chain clones, less than 60% of which are singletons. This sample was taken from a study of human gamma delta and Vdelta1 T cells. Study observations and caveats: Acute myeloid leukemia was reportedly broadly targeted by polyclonal Delta One T cells.

V dropped 6 bases and J dropped 9 bases, with 14 bases sitting between them. CDR3 size: 12 residues. Germline V gene data show CDR1 as TSWWSYY and CDR2 as QGS. The rearrangement joins TRDV1 to TRDJ1, with D unresolved. The source of this sequence is a human donor in good health. The sample was Vdelta1 gamma-delta T cells from blood grown in culture (DOT cells). The CDR3 loop is CALGGPSGQLIF. The CDR3 DNA sequence: TGTGCTCTTGGCGGCCCCTCAGGACAACTCATCTTT.